This T cell receptor (beta chain) was sequenced in a study of spatial heterogeneity in lung cancer. Germline V lookup: CDR1 SGHAT, CDR2 FQNNGV. V gave up 0 bases and J gave up 4 bases, with 16 bases separating them. This CDR3 region has 16 residues. This clonotype was seen repeatedly, ten times or more. Antigen unknown. With the library built for alpha chains, this beta chain is off target and its frequency is not meaningful. TCRdb passed the 5' RACE reads through MiXCR, listing each CDR3 protein once. The sample yields 15,000 to 20,000 distinct CDR3 sequences, more than 5% seen once. Time point specified: sample taken at primary tumor resection. No cell sorting; template was whole RNA from tumor, lung tissue or PBMC. Findings and limits, study-wide: Within tumors, counts of expanded alpha and beta TCRs tracked tumor mutation counts.

The sequencing here drew on lung tumor tissue, taken at surgery. The sequence was collected from a male donor with early-stage non-small cell lung cancer. The chain is built from TRBV11-2 and TRBJ2-7; D is possibly TRBD2 (6 bases). This CDR3 reads CASSLERGLPSYEQYF. The CDR3, as DNA: TGTGCCAGCAGCTTAGAGCGGGGCTTACCCTCGTACGAGCAGTACTTC. Based on the CDR3 plus reference TRBV11-2 and TRBJ2-7, the full variable domain is EAGVAQSPRYKIIEKRQSVAFWCNPISGHATLYWYQQILGQGPKLLIQFQNNGVVDDSQLPKDRFSAERLKGVDSTLKIQPAKLEDSAVYLCASSLERGLPSYEQYFGPGTRLTVT.